Below, 5 T cell receptor beta chains from the same sample are listed, as sequenced in a study of blood T cell repertoires in COVID-19. The method was immunoSEQ multiplex PCR; TCRdb's version includes in-frame clones alone and lacks a portion of them. The sample has just over 90,000 clones, 75% to 90% seen once. The sequencing sample was made of peripheral blood. Every receptor here comes from a human donor with active COVID-19. The donor label of this sample is uncertain.

V and J are TRBV21-1 and TRBJ2-1; the table's TRBD2 call for D was not verified on the DNA. TRBV21-1 is noted as a pseudogene. The CDR3 consists of 15 residues. This CDR3 is CASSKVGTTYNEQFF. The DNA of the CDR3 is TGTGCCAGCAGCAAAGTAGGGACTACCTACAATGAGCAGTTCTTC.

This clone was counted a single time. The chain uses TRBV7-8 and TRBJ1-1; TRBD1 matches 8 bases. Germline loops: CDR1 SGHVS, CDR2 FQNEAQ. The CDR3 totals 15 residues. The trim removed 5 bases at V and 5 bases at J, leaving 10 bases unmatched. The CDR3 region has the DNA TGTGCCAGCAGCGCCAACAGGGGGGAGAGGACTGAAGCTTTCTTT. It encodes CASSANRGERTEAFF.

This clone was recorded once. This chain links TRBV6-2 or TRBV6-3 with TRBJ1-2; D may be TRBD1 (6 bases). Germline assignment: CDR1 MNHEY and CDR2 SVGEGT. The CDR3 consists of 15 residues. The V gene lost 2 bases and the J gene lost 6 bases, with 16 bases spanning the gap. The CDR3 nucleotides are TGTGCCAGCAGTTACCTCCCGGTCCAGGGGCATGGCTACACCTTC. Translating gives CASSYLPVQGHGYTF.

This clone was recorded once. The chain couples TRBV5-1 to TRBJ2-5; TRBD1 matches 11 bases. V gave up 4 bases and J gave up 6 bases; unmatched junction bases: 8. Germline V lookup: CDR1 SGHRS, CDR2 YFSETQ. The CDR3 has 15 residues. DNA for the CDR3: TGCGCCAGCAGCCCAAGGACAGGGGGCCCCCAGACCCAGTACTTC. Protein sequence: CASSPRTGGPQTQYF.

The CDR3 DNA reads as TGTGCCAGCAGTTTATGGGGAGGGCAGCCTAGCAATCAGCCCCAGCATTTT. Its protein is CASSLWGGQPSNQPQHF. The chain joins TRBV28 to TRBJ1-5; no clear D. V was cut by 0 bases and J by 0 bases, with 12 bases left in between. The germline CDR1 and CDR2 sequences are MDHEN and SYDVKM. This CDR3 has 17 residues.